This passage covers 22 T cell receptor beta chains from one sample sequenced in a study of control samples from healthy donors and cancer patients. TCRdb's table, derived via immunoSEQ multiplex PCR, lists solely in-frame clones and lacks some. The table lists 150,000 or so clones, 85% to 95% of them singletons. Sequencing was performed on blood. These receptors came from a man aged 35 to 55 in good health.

The chain's CDR3 is CASSSDRAGQPQHF. The CDR3 nucleotides read TGTGCCAGCAGCTCCGACAGGGCGGGGCAGCCCCAGCATTTT. The chain links TRBV6-5 to TRBJ1-5; 7 bases agree with TRBD1. There are 14 residues in the CDR3. The V gene's germline CDR1 is MNHEY and CDR2 SVGAGI. Trimming at V came to 6 bases and at J to 7 bases, leaving 9 bases not matched to a gene.

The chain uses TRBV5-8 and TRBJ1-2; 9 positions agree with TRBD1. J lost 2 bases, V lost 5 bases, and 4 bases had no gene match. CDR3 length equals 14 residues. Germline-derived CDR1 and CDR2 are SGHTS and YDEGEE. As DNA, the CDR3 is TGTGCCAGCAGTTTTACAGGGGGCAACTATGGCTACACCTTC. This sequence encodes CASSFTGGNYGYTF.

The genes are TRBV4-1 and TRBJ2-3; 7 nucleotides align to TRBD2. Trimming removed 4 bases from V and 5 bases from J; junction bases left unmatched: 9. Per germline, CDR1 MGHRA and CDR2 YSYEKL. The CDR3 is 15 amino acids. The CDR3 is CASSRINERGDTQYF. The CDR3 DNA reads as TGCGCCAGCAGCCGTATTAACGAGCGGGGAGATACGCAGTATTTT.

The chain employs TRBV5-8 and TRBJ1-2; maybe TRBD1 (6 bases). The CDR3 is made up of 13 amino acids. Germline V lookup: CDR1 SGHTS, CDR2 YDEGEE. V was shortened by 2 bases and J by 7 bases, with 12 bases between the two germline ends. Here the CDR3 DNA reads TGTGCCAGCAGCTTATACGGACAGTTTGGCTACACCTTC. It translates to CASSLYGQFGYTF.

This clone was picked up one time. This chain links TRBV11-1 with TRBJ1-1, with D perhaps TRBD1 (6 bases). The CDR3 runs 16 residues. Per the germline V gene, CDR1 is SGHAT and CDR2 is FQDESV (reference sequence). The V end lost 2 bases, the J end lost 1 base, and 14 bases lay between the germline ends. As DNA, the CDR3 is TGTGCCAGCAGCTTAAGCAGGGGCGGGACGAACACTGAAGCTTTCTTT. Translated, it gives CASSLSRGGTNTEAFF.

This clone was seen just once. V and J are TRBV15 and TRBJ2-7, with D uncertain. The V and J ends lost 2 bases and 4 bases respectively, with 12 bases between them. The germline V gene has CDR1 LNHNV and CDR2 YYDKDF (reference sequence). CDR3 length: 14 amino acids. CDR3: CATSRTLPRYEQYF. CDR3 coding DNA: TGTGCCACCAGCAGAACACTACCCCGGTACGAGCAGTACTTC.

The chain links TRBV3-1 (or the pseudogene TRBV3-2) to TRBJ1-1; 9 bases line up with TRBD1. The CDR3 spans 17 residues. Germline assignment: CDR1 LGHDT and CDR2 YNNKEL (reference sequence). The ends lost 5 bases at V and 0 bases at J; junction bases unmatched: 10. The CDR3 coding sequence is TGTGCCAGCAGCTCGAGGAGACAGGGGGGCATGAACACTGAAGCTTTCTTT. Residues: CASSSRRQGGMNTEAFF.

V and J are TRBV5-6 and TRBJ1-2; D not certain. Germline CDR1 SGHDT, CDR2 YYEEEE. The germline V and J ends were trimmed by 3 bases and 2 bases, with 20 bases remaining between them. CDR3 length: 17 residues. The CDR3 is CASSSGRVGVPNYGYTF. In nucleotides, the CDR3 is TGTGCCAGCAGCTCCGGGCGCGTCGGGGTCCCCAACTATGGCTACACCTTC.

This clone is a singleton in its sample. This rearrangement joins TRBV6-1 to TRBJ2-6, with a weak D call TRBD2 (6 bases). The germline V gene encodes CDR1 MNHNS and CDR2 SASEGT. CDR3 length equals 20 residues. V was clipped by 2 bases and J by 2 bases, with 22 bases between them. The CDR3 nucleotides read TGTGCCAGCAGTGAATGGGGCGGAGGGGTAAGGCCCCCTGGGGCCAACGTCCTGACTTTC. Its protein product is CASSEWGGGVRPPGANVLTF.

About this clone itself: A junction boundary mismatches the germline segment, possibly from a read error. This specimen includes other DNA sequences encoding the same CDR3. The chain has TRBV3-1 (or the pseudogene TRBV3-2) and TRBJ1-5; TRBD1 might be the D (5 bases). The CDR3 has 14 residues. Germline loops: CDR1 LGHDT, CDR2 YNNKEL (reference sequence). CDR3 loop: CASSQDSMRQPQHF. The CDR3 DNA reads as TGTGCCAGCAGCCAAGATAGCATGAGACAGCCTCAGCATTTT.

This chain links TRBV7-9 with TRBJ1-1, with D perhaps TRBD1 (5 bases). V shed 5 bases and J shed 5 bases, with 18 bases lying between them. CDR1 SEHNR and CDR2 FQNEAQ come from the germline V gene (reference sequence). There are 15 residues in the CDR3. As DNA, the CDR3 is TGTGCCAGCAGCCTAGACAGATTCAAGGGGACTGAAGCTTTCTTT. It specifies CASSLDRFKGTEAFF.

The CDR3 coding sequence is TGTGCCAGCAGGGTAGGGGGAGGCGGCGCTGAAGCTTTCTTT. This sequence encodes CASRVGGGGAEAFF. The chain combines TRBV28 with TRBJ1-1; D perhaps matches TRBD1 (6 bases). This CDR3 has 14 residues. CDR1 is MDHEN, CDR2 SYDVKM, per germline. Trimming pared 6 bases from V and 6 bases from J, leaving 17 bases between.

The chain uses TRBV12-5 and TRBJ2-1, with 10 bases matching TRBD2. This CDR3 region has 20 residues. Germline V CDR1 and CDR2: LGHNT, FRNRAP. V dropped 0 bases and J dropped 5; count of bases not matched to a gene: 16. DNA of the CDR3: TGTGCTAGTGGTTTGGTACCCCTCCTTCTAGCGGGGGCTGCTAACAATGAGCAGTTCTTC. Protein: CASGLVPLLLAGAANNEQFF.

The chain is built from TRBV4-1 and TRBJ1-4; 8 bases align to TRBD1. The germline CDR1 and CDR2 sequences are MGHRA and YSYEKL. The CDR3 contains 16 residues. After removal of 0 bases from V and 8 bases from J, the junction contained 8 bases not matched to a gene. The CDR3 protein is CASSQDIVTGEEKLFF. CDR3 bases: TGCGCCAGCAGCCAAGATATAGTGACAGGGGAGGAAAAACTGTTTTTT.

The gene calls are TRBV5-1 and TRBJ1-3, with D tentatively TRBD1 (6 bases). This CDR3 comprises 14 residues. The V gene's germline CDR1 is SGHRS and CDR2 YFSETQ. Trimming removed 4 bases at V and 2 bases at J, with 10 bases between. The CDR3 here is CASSMGQPGNTIYF. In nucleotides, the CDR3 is TGCGCCAGCAGCATGGGACAACCTGGAAACACCATATATTTT. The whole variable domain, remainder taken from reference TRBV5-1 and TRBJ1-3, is KAGVTQTPRYLIKTRGQQVTLSCSPISGHRSVSWYQQTPGQGLQFLFEYFSETQRNKGNFPGRFSGRQFSNSRSEMNVSTLELGDSALYLCASSMGQPGNTIYFGEGSWLTVV.

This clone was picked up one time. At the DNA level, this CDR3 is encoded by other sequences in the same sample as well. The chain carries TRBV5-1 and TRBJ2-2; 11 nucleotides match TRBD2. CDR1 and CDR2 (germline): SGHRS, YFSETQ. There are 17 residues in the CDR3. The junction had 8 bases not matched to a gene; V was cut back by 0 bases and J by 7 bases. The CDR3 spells CASSLVAGGRSGGELFF. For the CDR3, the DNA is TGCGCCAGCAGCTTGGTAGCGGGGGGGCGATCCGGCGGGGAGCTGTTTTTT.

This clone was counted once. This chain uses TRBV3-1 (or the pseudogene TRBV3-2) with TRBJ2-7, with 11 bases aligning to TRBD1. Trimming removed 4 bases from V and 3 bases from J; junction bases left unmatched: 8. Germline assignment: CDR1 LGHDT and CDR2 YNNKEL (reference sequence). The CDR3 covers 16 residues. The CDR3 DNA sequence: TGTGCCAGCAGCCGGGGGACAGGGGGAGGTTTCTACGAGCAGTACTTC. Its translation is CASSRGTGGGFYEQYF.

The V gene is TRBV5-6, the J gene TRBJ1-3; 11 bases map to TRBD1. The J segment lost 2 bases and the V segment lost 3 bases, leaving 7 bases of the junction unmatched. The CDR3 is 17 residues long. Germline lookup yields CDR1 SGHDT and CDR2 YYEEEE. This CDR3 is CASSSRRTGGTGNTIYF. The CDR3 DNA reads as TGTGCCAGCAGCTCCCGACGGACAGGGGGCACTGGAAACACCATATATTTT. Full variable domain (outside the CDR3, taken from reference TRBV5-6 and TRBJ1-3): DAGVTQSPTHLIKTRGQQVTLRCSPKSGHDTVSWYQQALGQGPQFIFQYYEEEERQRGNFPDRFSGHQFPNYSSELNVNALLLGDSALYLCASSSRRTGGTGNTIYFGEGSWLTVV.

CDR3 DNA sequence: TGTGCCAGCAGTGAGGATCAGGGGGCGAACACTGAAGCTTTCTTT. Translating gives CASSEDQGANTEAFF. J is TRBJ1-1 and V is TRBV2; 8 bases fit TRBD1. This CDR3 is built from 15 residues. The V segment lost 3 bases and the J segment 1 base; nucleotides outside the gene matches: 4. The germline CDR1 and CDR2 sequences are SNHLY and FYNNEI.

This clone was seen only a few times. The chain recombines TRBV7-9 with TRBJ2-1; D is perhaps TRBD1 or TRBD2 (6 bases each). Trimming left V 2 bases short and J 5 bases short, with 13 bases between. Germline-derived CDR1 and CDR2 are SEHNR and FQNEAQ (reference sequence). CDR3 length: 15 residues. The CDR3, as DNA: TGTGCCAGCAGCTTACGAATAGGGGGGAACAATGAGCAGTTCTTC. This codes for CASSLRIGGNNEQFF.

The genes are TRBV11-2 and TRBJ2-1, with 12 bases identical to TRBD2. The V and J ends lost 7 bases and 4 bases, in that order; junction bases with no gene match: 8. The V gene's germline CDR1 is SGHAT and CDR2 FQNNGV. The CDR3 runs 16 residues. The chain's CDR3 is CASKGLAGRPYNEQFF. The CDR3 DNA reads TGTGCCAGCAAAGGACTAGCGGGACGCCCTTACAATGAGCAGTTCTTC.

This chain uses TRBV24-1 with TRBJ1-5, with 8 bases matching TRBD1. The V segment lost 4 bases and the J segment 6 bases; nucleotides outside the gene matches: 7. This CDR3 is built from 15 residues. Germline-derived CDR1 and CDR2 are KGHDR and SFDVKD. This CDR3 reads CATSDTDRVGQPQHF. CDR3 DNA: TGTGCCACCAGTGACACGGACAGGGTGGGTCAGCCCCAGCATTTT.